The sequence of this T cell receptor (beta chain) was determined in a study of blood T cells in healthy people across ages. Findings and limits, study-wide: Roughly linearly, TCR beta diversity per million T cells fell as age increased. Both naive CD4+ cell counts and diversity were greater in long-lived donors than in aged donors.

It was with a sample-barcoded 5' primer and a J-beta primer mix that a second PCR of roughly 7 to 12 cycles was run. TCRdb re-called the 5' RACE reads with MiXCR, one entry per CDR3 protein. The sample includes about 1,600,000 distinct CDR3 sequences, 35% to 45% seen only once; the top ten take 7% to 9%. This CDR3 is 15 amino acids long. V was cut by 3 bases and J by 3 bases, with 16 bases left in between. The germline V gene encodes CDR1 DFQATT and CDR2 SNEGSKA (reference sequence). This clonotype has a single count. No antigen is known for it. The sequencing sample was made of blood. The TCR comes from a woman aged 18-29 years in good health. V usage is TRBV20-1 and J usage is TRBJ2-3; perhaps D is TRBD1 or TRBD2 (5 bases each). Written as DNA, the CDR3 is TGCAGTGCTAGTCCCCTGTGGGGCGGGACAGATACGCAGTATTTT. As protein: CSASPLWGGTDTQYF.